A selection of T cell receptor beta chains follows, all from one sample in a study of cytomegalovirus exposure and HLA in healthy donors. Assay: immunoSEQ multiplex PCR; the TCRdb copy retains only in-frame clones and omits some. Here the sample spans under 200,000 clones, 75% to 85% being singletons. The sequenced sample consisted of PBMCs. The receptors derive from a woman younger than 30 in good health and CMV-seronegative. Each CDR3 is given with its conserved first and last residue. D genes are given only for firm matches. A clone size is listed for some rows: how often the clone was seen (once, few, many), or a class if it is expanded.

NA,TRBV28,TRBJ1-4,NA,TGTGCCACCCAGACAGTTCCTAATGAAAAACTGTTTTTT,CATQTVPNEKLFF
NA,TRBV5-1,TRBJ2-1,NA,TGCGCCAGCAGACTAGCAGAAACTTACAATGAGCAGTTCTTC,CASRLAETYNEQFF
NA,TRBV9,TRBJ2-1,TRBD2,TGTGCCAGCAGCGTAGGCGGGAGCACCTACAATGAGCAGTTCTTC,CASSVGGSTYNEQFF
NA,TRBV11-2,TRBJ2-7,TRBD2,TGTGCCAGCAGCTTAGAAACTAGCGTCCCCTACGAGCAGTACTTC,CASSLETSVPYEQYF
NA,TRBV18,TRBJ1-2,NA,TGTGCCAGCTCACCACCGGAGACAGAAGGCTACACCTTC,CASSPPETEGYTF
NA,TRBV19,TRBJ2-7,TRBD2,TGTGCCAGTAGTCTCCGACTAGCGGGAGGTACCTACGAGCAGTACTTC,CASSLRLAGGTYEQYF
NA,TRBV4-1,TRBJ2-3,NA,TGCGCCAGCAGCGATGGGCTCGCAGATACGCAGTATTTT,CASSDGLADTQYF
NA,TRBV6-1,TRBJ2-7,TRBD1,TGTGCCAGCAGCCAGACAGGGAATCGGCGGTACTTC,CASSQTGNRRYF
NA,TRBV6-5,TRBJ2-7,TRBD2,TGTGCCAGCAGTTACTCTTCGGCTAGCGGGAAGCACGAGCAGTACTTC,CASSYSSASGKHEQYF
NA,TRBV5-5,TRBJ1-1,NA,TGTGCCAGCAGCTTGGCCGCAGGACAGATCACTAATGAAGCTTTCTTT,CASSLAAGQITNEAFF
NA,TRBV6-5,TRBJ2-3,TRBD2,TGTGCCAGCAGGACTGGACTAGCGGGAGTTTATTTT,CASRTGLAGVYF
NA,TRBV4-1,TRBJ2-4,TRBD2,TGCGCCAGCAGCCACATTGGGACACTAGCGGGAGGGAACATTCAGTACTTC,CASSHIGTLAGGNIQYF
once,TRBV19,TRBJ2-7,NA,TGTGCCAGTAGGAAGGGGACTGGGTACGAGCAGTACTTC,CASRKGTGYEQYF
NA,TRBV30,TRBJ2-5,TRBD1,TGTGCCTGGAGTGTACAGATCGGGAGACAGGGGTGGGAGACCCAGTACTTC,CAWSVQIGRQGWETQYF